The T cell receptor (beta chain) under discussion was sequenced for a study of T cells in Graves' hyperthyroidism and ophthalmopathy. Study outcomes and limitations: Researchers report that a 13 V-J model separated ophthalmopathy from stable hyperthyroidism. Most thyroid clonotypes expanded above 0.001 were also detected in blood. For ophthalmopathy, model prediction preceded onset by a median approximately 6 months.

The CDR3 is 15 amino acids. Trimming removed 1 base at V and 0 bases at J, with 7 bases between. Germline values: CDR1 LNHDA, CDR2 SQIVND (reference sequence). This clonotype has ten or more counts. Its matching antigen is unknown. It was RNA transcripts that yielded the amplified TCR beta CDR3 regions. HTBI primers drove first-round RT-PCR of the TCR CDR3. TCRdb reprocessed the multiplex PCR reads via MiXCR and lists one record per CDR3 protein. The sample holds hundreds of thousands of distinct CDR3 sequences, roughly 15% seen once. Uncontrolled infection, other autoimmune disease, pregnancy or lactation led to exclusion.

The chain joins TRBV19 to TRBJ1-5; D is unclear. Material: blood. The clonotype originates from a woman in her thirties or forties with Graves' ophthalmopathy. CDR3 bases: TGTGCCAGTAGTATAGCAGGCTCTAGCAATCAGCCCCAGCATTTT. This translates into CASSIAGSSNQPQHF.